The 8 T cell receptor beta chains listed next were all sequenced from one sample in a study of blood T cells in healthy people across ages. Through a sample-barcoded 5' primer and a J-beta primer mix, a second PCR was run for roughly 6 to 11 cycles. Each CDR3 protein is one row after TCRdb ran MiXCR on the 5' RACE reads. There are hundreds of thousands of distinct CDR3 sequences in the sample; 20% to 25% occur only once, and roughly 3.9% lies in the top ten. Sequenced input: blood. These receptors were collected from an older man in good health.

This clonotype came up a few times. The chain is built from TRBV12-5 and TRBJ2-2; no clear D gene. Trimming took 7 bases from V and 4 from J, leaving 10 bases between them. The germline CDR1 and CDR2 sequences are LGHNT and FRNRAP. CDR3 size: 13 residues. The CDR3 loop reads CASDFSGTGELFF. CDR3 DNA sequence: TGTGCTAGTGACTTCTCGGGCACCGGGGAGCTGTTTTTT. Variable domain in full (rest from reference TRBV12-5 and TRBJ2-2): DARVTQTPRHKVTEMGQEVTMRCQPILGHNTVFWYRQTMMQGLELLAYFRNRAPLDDSGMPKDRFSAEMPDATLATLKIQPSEPRDSAVYFCASDFSGTGELFFGEGSRLTVL.

The chain links TRBV7-3 to TRBJ2-2; 9 nucleotides match TRBD2. Germline CDR1 is SGHTA and CDR2 is FQGTGA. There are 15 residues in the CDR3. Trimming cost V 5 bases and J 4 bases; bases outside gene matches: 5. The CDR3 here is CASSPHSGSTGELFF. The CDR3 DNA reads TGTGCCAGCAGCCCTCATAGCGGGAGCACCGGGGAGCTGTTTTTT.

As regards this clonotype: The germline gene is not matched at one end of the junction; a read error may be the cause. The chain uses TRBV6-1 and TRBJ1-6; D gene uncertain. Germline assignment: CDR1 MNHNS and CDR2 SASEGT. CDR3 size: 11 residues. For the CDR3, the DNA is TGTGCCCGCAGTGGAGGGTGGCCCCTCCACTTT. Its protein product is CARSGGWPLHF.

The chain uses TRBV28 and TRBJ2-5; unclear D gene. Germline V gene lookup returns CDR1 MDHEN and CDR2 SYDVKM. The ends were cut back, 6 bases at V and 3 bases at J, with 8 bases in the middle. The CDR3 is 12 amino acids. CDR3: CASRRTKETQYF. As DNA, the CDR3 is TGTGCCAGCAGACGCACAAAAGAGACCCAGTACTTC.

Only a few counts were recorded for this clonotype. The gene calls are TRBV6-1 and TRBJ1-2; weak D call: TRBD1 (5 bases). Germline V gene sequence: CDR1 MNHNS, CDR2 SASEGT. The germline V and J ends were trimmed by 3 bases and 2 bases, with 13 bases remaining between them. The CDR3 has 15 amino acids. This CDR3 reads CASSDRFRENYGYTF. CDR3 in DNA: TGTGCCAGCAGTGATCGGTTCAGGGAAAACTATGGCTACACCTTC.

This clonotype was counted many times. This chain uses TRBV7-3 with TRBJ2-1, with 9 bases lining up with TRBD2. The CDR3 length is 14 residues. Trimming cost V 2 bases and J 7 bases; bases outside gene matches: 3. Germline-derived CDR1 and CDR2 are SGHTA and FQGTGA. The CDR3 DNA follows: TGTGCCAGCAGCTTACTAGCGGGAAATAATGAGCAGTTCTTC. It yields the protein CASSLLAGNNEQFF.

In its sample, this clonotype was seen a few times. The chain combines TRBV12-3 or TRBV12-4 with TRBJ2-3; perhaps D is TRBD1 or TRBD2 (5 bases each). Trimming cost V 3 bases and J 2 bases, with 9 bases left between them. The CDR3 length is 14 residues. The CDR3 reads CASSFWGITDTQYF. CDR3 nucleotides: TGTGCCAGCAGTTTTTGGGGGATCACAGATACGCAGTATTTT.

The chain uses TRBV12-3 or TRBV12-4 and TRBJ2-1; tentative D call: TRBD2 (5 bases). Trimming took off 6 bases at V and 7 bases at J, with 16 bases between the two ends. The CDR3 spans 14 residues. CDR3 DNA sequence: TGTGCCAGCAGCCCTAATCCCCGGGGTAATGAGCAGTTCTTC. It yields the protein CASSPNPRGNEQFF.